This section outlines one T cell receptor (beta chain) sequence together with its context. PCR employed 60 Vbeta and 13 Jbeta primers. The table came from immunoSEQ multiplex PCR; TCRdb's copy has only in-frame clones and leaves some out. The sample includes 250,000 to 350,000 clones, 80% to 90% of them seen just once. The CDR3 has 14 amino acids. V was pared by 0 bases and J by 1 base, with 6 bases between. Germline CDR1 LNHNV, CDR2 YYDKDF (reference sequence). The source of the sample is a study of cytomegalovirus exposure and HLA in healthy donors. This clonotype was sampled from a middle-aged man in good health and CMV-seropositive. V is TRBV15 and J is TRBJ1-1; D remains ambiguous. The specimen was PBMCs. The CDR3 spells CATSRDHKNTEAFF. CDR3 DNA: TGTGCCACCAGCAGAGACCACAAGAACACTGAAGCTTTCTTT.